The entry below gives a single T cell receptor (beta chain) sequence along with its context. Clones were sequenced by immunoSEQ multiplex PCR, and TCRdb holds only the in-frame ones, with some missing. The table has about 44,000 clones, 80% to 95% seen once. The germline V gene has CDR1 SGHRS and CDR2 YFSETQ. Trimming removed 2 bases at V and 0 bases at J, with 5 bases between. The CDR3 is 13 residues long. This specimen comes from a study of T cell changes during pregnancy in multiple sclerosis. Specimen: CD4+ T cells from peripheral blood mononuclear cells, collected before pregnancy. This chain uses TRBV5-1 with TRBJ2-5; D is ambiguous. The receptor comes from a female donor with multiple sclerosis, enrolled in a pregnancy study. The CDR3 protein is CASSLNYQETQYF. The CDR3 region has the DNA TGCGCCAGCAGCTTAAACTACCAAGAGACCCAGTACTTC.